These 17 T cell receptor beta chains originate from one sample sequenced in a study of blood T cells in healthy people across ages (dated by TCRdb to between 2014 and 2017). Library preparation employed 5' RACE. Sequenced using an Illumina HiSeq 2500. A second roughly 6 to 11 cycle PCR used a sample-barcoded 5' primer and a J-beta primer mix. The raw public data were reprocessed by TCRdb itself: fastp quality trimming at Q25, MiXCR clonotype calling, in-frame beta chains only. Rows are combined by CDR3 protein, so each entry shows the most common genes and DNA. This sample comprises under 950,000 distinct CDR3 sequences, approximately 21% of them detected only once. Around a fifth of the sample is in the top ten clones. The sample was blood. Source of these receptors: a man aged 65 to 79 in good health.

This clonotype appeared many times. The rearrangement uses TRBV2 and TRBJ1-5; D is undetermined. The CDR3 is 13 residues long. Deletions cut 4 bases from V and 3 bases from J, with 7 bases between. The V gene's germline CDR1 is SNHLY and CDR2 FYNNEI. The CDR3 here is CASSGTHNQPQHF. The CDR3 nucleotides are TGTGCCAGCAGTGGGACTCACAATCAGCCCCAGCATTTT.

Only a few counts were recorded for this clonotype. The gene calls are TRBV5-6 and TRBJ2-2; no clear D. In germline, CDR1 is SGHDT, CDR2 YYEEEE. The germline V and J ends were trimmed by 2 bases and 6 bases, with 14 bases remaining between them. CDR3 size: 15 residues. The CDR3, as DNA: TGTGCCAGCAGCTTAGGCAGACGAACTCCCGGGGAGCTGTTTTTT. It encodes CASSLGRRTPGELFF.

This clonotype was detected only a few times. V gene TRBV18 combines with J gene TRBJ2-5, with D perhaps matching TRBD1 or TRBD2 (5 bases each). The tail of the sequence fits TRBJ2-7 better, so the J call may be wrong. The germline gives CDR1 KGHSH, CDR2 LQKENI. The CDR3 loop spans 13 amino acids. CDR3 residues: CASSLGMGDEQYF. The CDR3 nucleotides read TGTGCCAGCTCACTCGGGATGGGGGACGAGCAGTACTTC.

This clonotype was seen a handful of times. This chain uses TRBV18 with TRBJ2-3, with 10 nucleotides matching TRBD2. The CDR3 spans 16 residues. Looked up from germline, CDR1 is KGHSH and CDR2 is LQKENI. With 0 bases clipped from V and 4 bases from J, the junction kept 4 bases outside the gene matches. The CDR3 loop reads CASSPPGLAFSDTQYF. For the CDR3, the DNA is TGTGCCAGCTCACCACCGGGACTAGCGTTCTCAGATACGCAGTATTTT.

This clonotype has just a few counts. This rearrangement joins TRBV5-1 to TRBJ2-1; D gene uncertain. Trimming cost V 2 bases and J 4 bases, with 10 bases left between them. This CDR3 spans 14 amino acids. Germline V gene lookup returns CDR1 SGHRS and CDR2 YFSETQ. The CDR3 reads CASSFAVLYNEQFF. Here the CDR3 DNA reads TGCGCCAGCAGCTTCGCGGTCCTTTACAATGAGCAGTTCTTC. Looking up the rest from reference TRBV5-1 and TRBJ2-1 gives the full variable domain: KAGVTQTPRYLIKTRGQQVTLSCSPISGHRSVSWYQQTPGQGLQFLFEYFSETQRNKGNFPGRFSGRQFSNSRSEMNVSTLELGDSALYLCASSFAVLYNEQFFGPGTRLTVL.

This chain links TRBV28 with TRBJ1-1; the D is unclear. V was shortened by 5 bases and J by 7 bases, with 14 bases between the two germline ends. Germline CDR1 reads MDHEN; CDR2 reads SYDVKM. The CDR3 extends over 13 amino acids. CDR3 sequence reads: CASSPRRQFEAFF. The CDR3, as DNA: TGTGCCAGCAGTCCCCGGAGGCAGTTTGAAGCTTTCTTT.

As to this clonotype: An end of the junction does not agree with germline; a read error may underlie this. CDR3 loop: CASSLGNF. The CDR3 DNA reads TGTGCCAGCAGTTTAGGGAACTTC. The J gene is TRBJ2-7, the V gene TRBV12-3 or TRBV12-4; D is undetermined. This CDR3 has 8 amino acids.

This clonotype was seen a few times. The chain is built from TRBV20-1 and TRBJ2-6; 8 bases line up with TRBD1. CDR3 size: 14 residues. Losses at the gene ends were 6 bases for V and 3 bases for J; bases not matched to a gene: 4. Per the germline V gene, CDR1 is DFQATT and CDR2 is SNEGSKA (reference sequence). The DNA for the CDR3 is TGCAGTGCCTCGACAGGGGTTGGGGCCAACGTCCTGACTTTC. As protein: CSASTGVGANVLTF.

The table lists this clonotype with a few counts. The chain has TRBV11-3 and TRBJ2-2, with 13 bases fitting TRBD2. Germline values: CDR1 SGHNT, CDR2 YENEEA. V dropped 8 bases and J dropped 6; count of bases not matched to a gene: 15. CDR3 length: 18 amino acids. The CDR3 bases are TGTGCCAGCTGGGTTTCCCACCCCGGACTAGCGGGAGCCGGGGAGCTGTTTTTT. The encoded protein is CASWVSHPGLAGAGELFF.

In this sample, this clonotype turned up a few times. The rearrangement links TRBV5-1 to TRBJ2-7; D may be TRBD1 (6 bases). Germline V gene data show CDR1 as SGHRS and CDR2 as YFSETQ. This CDR3 spans 14 amino acids. Trimming pared 4 bases from V and 2 bases from J, leaving 13 bases between. CDR3 region: CASSLGQMPYEQYF. CDR3 nucleotide sequence: TGCGCCAGCAGCCTTGGACAGATGCCCTACGAGCAGTACTTC. Complete variable domain (other parts from reference TRBV5-1 and TRBJ2-7): KAGVTQTPRYLIKTRGQQVTLSCSPISGHRSVSWYQQTPGQGLQFLFEYFSETQRNKGNFPGRFSGRQFSNSRSEMNVSTLELGDSALYLCASSLGQMPYEQYFGPGTRLTVT.

On this clonotype: The junction does not match germline at one end; this may be a read error. The V call is TRBV2, the J call TRBJ1-2; D possibly corresponds to TRBD1 (6 bases). CDR3 length equals 14 residues. From germline, CDR1 is SNHLY and CDR2 FYNNEI. The CDR3 DNA reads as TGTGCCAGCTCCCCGGCCCCAGGGGTCTATGGCTCCACCTTC. This sequence encodes CASSPAPGVYGSTF.

J is TRBJ2-5 and V is TRBV12-3 or TRBV12-4, with TRBD1 as a possible D gene (6 bases). Trimming cost V 5 bases and J 2 bases, with 12 bases left between them. The CDR3 is 14 amino acids. CDR3 nucleotides: TGTGCCAGCAGTCTTTGGGACAATCAAGAGACCCAGTACTTC. Its translation is CASSLWDNQETQYF.

This clonotype has a single count. This chain links TRBV12-3 or TRBV12-4 with TRBJ1-1; unclear D gene. The CDR3 consists of 9 residues. V lost 8 bases to trimming and J lost 9 bases, with 7 bases between them. For the CDR3, the DNA is TGTGCCAGCGTTCAGAAAGCTTTCTTT. It encodes CASVQKAFF.

In this sample, this clonotype turned up a few times. This chain uses TRBV19 with TRBJ2-5, with 10 bases lining up with TRBD2. The last part of the DNA fits TRBJ2-1 better; the J call may be wrong. The germline gives CDR1 LNHDA, CDR2 SQIVND (reference sequence). This CDR3 has 16 residues. The CDR3 region is CASSTRTSGKVDEQFF. The CDR3 bases are TGTGCCAGTAGTACCCGGACTAGCGGTAAAGTGGATGAGCAGTTCTTC.

This clonotype is a singleton in its sample. J is TRBJ2-5 and V is TRBV10-2; D is unclear. The CDR3 extends over 14 amino acids. CDR1 is WSHSY, CDR2 SAAADI, per germline. Trimming shortened V by 3 bases and J by 4 bases, and 12 bases separated the two germline ends. The CDR3 spells CASSDWQTGETQYF. The CDR3 DNA is TGCGCCAGCAGTGATTGGCAGACGGGAGAGACCCAGTACTTC.

This clonotype was seen more than once but under ten times. The rearrangement joins TRBV20-1 to TRBJ1-3, with D tentatively TRBD1 (5 bases). This CDR3 region has 14 residues. V lost 5 bases to trimming and J lost 3 bases, with 14 bases between them. In germline, CDR1 is DFQATT, CDR2 SNEGSKA (reference sequence). The CDR3 loop is CSAVRGTGGNTIYF. CDR3 bases: TGCAGTGCTGTAAGGGGTACTGGTGGAAACACCATATATTTT.

This chain joins TRBV20-1 and TRBJ2-3; TRBD1 matches 12 bases. Looked up from germline, CDR1 is DFQATT and CDR2 is SNEGSKA (reference sequence). The CDR3 length is 17 residues. The ends lost 1 base at V and 6 bases at J; junction bases unmatched: 11. The CDR3 DNA reads as TGCAGTGCTAGAGGCTATGCCGGGACAGGGGGCCGGGATACGCAGTATTTT. It encodes CSARGYAGTGGRDTQYF.